This T cell receptor beta chain was found in a study of regulatory T cells in long-lasting Graves disease. This clonotype appeared many times. V was cut by 2 bases and J by 2 bases, with 12 bases left in between. Germline values: CDR1 SGHTA, CDR2 FQGTGA. The CDR3 sequence is 15 residues long. Arm-PCR of CDR3 regions and iRepertoire HTBI primers were used to build TCR beta libraries. Per the original methods: Samples jointly harbored 62 TRBV and 14 TRBJ segments. TCRdb re-derived calls from the multiplex PCR reads in MiXCR, one entry per CDR3 protein. V and J calls and clone size were set by TCRdb, not the authors. The sample carries approximately 400,000 distinct CDR3 sequences, less than 20% recorded once. Time point: newly diagnosed GD, antithyroid drugs for less than 3 months. RNA from PBMCs was the source of the TCR library. It was by American Thyroid Association guidelines that Graves' disease was diagnosed.

The receptor comes from a female donor with Graves disease. The sequences come from peripheral blood mononuclear cells (PBMCs), collected at new diagnosis, from a patient treated with antithyroid drugs. This rearrangement joins TRBV7-3 to TRBJ2-5; perhaps TRBD1 as D (5 bases). The CDR3 DNA follows: TGTGCCAGCAGCTTACAAAGTGACAGACAAGAGACCCAGTACTTC. Residues: CASSLQSDRQETQYF. Together with reference TRBV7-3 and TRBJ2-5, the CDR3 gives the full variable domain: GAGVSQTPSNKVTEKGKYVELRCDPISGHTALYWYRQSLGQGPEFLIYFQGTGAADDSGLPNDRFFAVRPEGSVSTLKIQRTERGDSAVYLCASSLQSDRQETQYFGPGTRLLVL.